Listed below are T cell receptor beta chains from one sample, sequenced in a study of human T cells and chemical hapten exposure. TCRdb re-derived calls from the 5' RACE reads in MiXCR, one entry per CDR3 protein. The repertoire holds about 140,000 distinct CDR3 sequences, with around 4% as singletons. These TCRs come from a female donor in good health. Both conserved end residues are part of each CDR3. The order of the fields is J gene, V gene, D gene, clone size, CDR3 length, CDR3 protein, CDR3 DNA. The D gene is left open where the match is weak. Clone size is given as how often the clone was seen (once, few, many) or a class if it is expanded.

j_gene: TRBJ2-1; v_gene: TRBV4-3; d_gene: TRBD2; abundance: many; len: 19; CDR3aa: CASSQDSFGLAGGYNEQFF; CDR3nt: TGCGCCAGCAGCCAAGATAGTTTCGGACTAGCGGGGGGCTACAATGAGCAGTTCTTC
j_gene: TRBJ2-7; v_gene: TRBV6-1; d_gene: NA; abundance: few; len: 13; CDR3aa: CASRTGTFYEQYF; CDR3nt: TGTGCCAGCAGGACGGGCACTTTCTACGAGCAGTACTTC
j_gene: TRBJ1-2; v_gene: TRBV20-1; d_gene: TRBD1; abundance: many; len: 15; CDR3aa: CSAPQREGARYGYTF; CDR3nt: TGCAGTGCCCCCCAACGGGAGGGGGCCAGGTATGGCTACACCTTC
j_gene: TRBJ2-3; v_gene: TRBV5-1; d_gene: NA; abundance: many; len: 16; CDR3aa: CASSEFTDGRTDTQYF; CDR3nt: TGCGCCAGCAGCGAGTTTACCGACGGACGCACAGATACGCAGTATTTT
j_gene: TRBJ2-3; v_gene: TRBV5-6; d_gene: NA; abundance: many; len: 15; CDR3aa: CASSFRQHATDTQYF; CDR3nt: TGTGCCAGCAGCTTCCGGCAACACGCCACAGATACGCAGTATTTT
j_gene: TRBJ1-6; v_gene: TRBV21-1; d_gene: NA; abundance: many; len: 15; CDR3aa: CASRRAPCYNSPLHF; CDR3nt: TGTGCCAGCCGTCGGGCACCCTGCTATAATTCACCCCTCCACTTT
j_gene: TRBJ2-1; v_gene: TRBV12-3/TRBV12-4; d_gene: NA; abundance: many; len: 14; CDR3aa: CASSTERTYNEQFF; CDR3nt: TGTGCCAGCAGTACGGAACGGACCTACAATGAGCAGTTCTTC
j_gene: TRBJ2-3; v_gene: TRBV18; d_gene: NA; abundance: many; len: 14; CDR3aa: CASSPVVGTDTQYF; CDR3nt: TGTGCCAGCTCACCGGTAGTGGGGACAGATACGCAGTATTTT
j_gene: TRBJ2-7; v_gene: TRBV4-3; d_gene: NA; abundance: few; len: 15; CDR3aa: CASSRSAGGHYEQYF; CDR3nt: TGCGCCAGCAGCCGCTCCGCAGGGGGGCACTACGAGCAGTACTTC
j_gene: TRBJ1-4; v_gene: TRBV9; d_gene: NA; abundance: many; len: 16; CDR3aa: CASSPRWSGGGEKLFF; CDR3nt: TGTGCCAGCAGCCCACGATGGTCCGGGGGCGGTGAAAAACTGTTTTTT
j_gene: TRBJ2-7; v_gene: TRBV5-6; d_gene: TRBD2; abundance: many; len: 18; CDR3aa: CASSLAPSGDGVSYEQYF; CDR3nt: TGTGCCAGCAGCTTGGCCCCTAGCGGGGACGGAGTCTCCTACGAGCAGTACTTC